Listed here is a single T cell receptor beta chain. What it recognizes is unknown. Per germline, CDR1 SEHNR and CDR2 FQNEAQ (reference sequence). CDR3 size: 13 residues. The record originates from a study of T cells expressing NK-cell markers. Study-wide findings and caveats: Top CD8+ clonotypes included the dominant CD3+CD56+NKG2C+ clonotypes in roughly 6 donors.

From the 5' RACE reads, TCRdb lists one entry per CDR3 protein and no DNA. In all, the sample yields about 370,000 distinct CDR3 sequences. V and J are TRBV7-9 and TRBJ2-7. Sequencing was carried out using blood T cells: a sorted CD56 or NKG2C T cell subset, CD4+ or CD8+ T cells, or bulk PBMC T cells (not recorded which). The receptor was derived from a woman aged 45 to 65 in good health. CDR3 loop: CASSSGRYYEQYF.